The 24 T cell receptor beta chains below come from one sample, sequenced in a study of blood T cell repertoires in COVID-19. Method: immunoSEQ multiplex PCR; TCRdb's copy keeps in-frame clones and lacks some. This sample has tens of thousands of clones; 70% to 90% occur once, and the top ten carry about 20%. Input material: peripheral blood. These receptors all stem from a woman in her sixties or seventies with acute or convalescent COVID-19.

This chain joins TRBV7-2 and TRBJ1-4, with 9 bases identical to TRBD1. The ends lost 5 bases at V and 8 bases at J; junction bases unmatched: 6. Germline lookup yields CDR1 SGHTA and CDR2 FQGNSA. This CDR3 has 14 residues. The CDR3 loop reads CASSRGQGTEKLFF. The CDR3 DNA reads TGTGCCAGCAGCCGCGGACAGGGGACGGAAAAACTGTTTTTT.

The V and J genes are TRBV7-2 and TRBJ1-1; 7 positions agree with TRBD1. CDR3 length: 12 amino acids. The J segment lost 10 bases and the V segment lost 5 bases, leaving 7 bases of the junction unmatched. Germline V gives CDR1 SGHTA, CDR2 FQGNSA. The CDR3 DNA sequence: TGTGCCAGCAGCGACTACAGGGGTAGAGCTTTCTTT. This encodes CASSDYRGRAFF.

The V gene is TRBV5-1, the J gene TRBJ2-3; D may be TRBD1 (6 bases). This CDR3 spans 16 amino acids. Germline CDR1 and CDR2: SGHRS and YFSETQ. Trimming removed 0 bases from V and 4 bases from J, with 15 bases in between. CDR3 sequence reads: CASSLDGGRVADTQYF. DNA for the CDR3: TGCGCCAGCAGCTTGGATGGGGGCCGCGTCGCAGATACGCAGTATTTT.

The chain recombines TRBV28 with TRBJ1-2; tentatively, D is TRBD1 (5 bases). V lost 6 bases to trimming and J lost 3 bases, with 11 bases between them. The CDR3 loop spans 13 amino acids. Germline V CDR1 and CDR2: MDHEN, SYDVKM. CDR3 sequence reads: CASRSGYDYGYTF. The CDR3 DNA reads as TGTGCCAGCAGATCAGGGTACGACTATGGCTACACCTTC.

The V call is TRBV5-6, the J call TRBJ1-1; unclear D gene. CDR3 length equals 12 residues. Germline CDR1 SGHDT, CDR2 YYEEEE. The V gene lost 0 bases and the J gene lost 6 bases, with 6 bases spanning the gap. The CDR3: CASSLVAAEAFF. Here the CDR3 DNA reads TGTGCCAGCAGCTTGGTGGCAGCTGAAGCTTTCTTT.

The chain is built from TRBV5-6 and TRBJ1-1; 8 bases are a match to TRBD1. Germline V lookup: CDR1 SGHDT, CDR2 YYEEEE. The V and J ends lost 4 bases and 1 base, in that order; junction bases with no gene match: 3. The CDR3 loop spans 14 amino acids. The CDR3 DNA reads as TGTGCCAGCAGCCGGGACAGGCGGAACACTGAAGCTTTCTTT. It translates to CASSRDRRNTEAFF.

At least ten counts were recorded for this clone. The J gene is TRBJ1-4, the V gene TRBV5-4, with a tentative D call TRBD1 (5 bases). The germline V gene has CDR1 SGHNT and CDR2 YYREEE (reference sequence). V shed 1 base and J shed 8 bases, with 12 bases lying between them. CDR3 length equals 14 residues. The CDR3 is CASSLLGGSEKLFF. CDR3 nucleotides: TGTGCCAGCAGCTTGTTGGGGGGAAGCGAAAAACTGTTTTTT.

This clone was seen a few times. V and J are TRBV4-3 and TRBJ2-5, with TRBD2 as a possible D gene (6 bases). Trimming took off 1 base at V and 5 bases at J, with 17 bases between the two ends. Germline CDR1 reads LGHNA; CDR2 reads YSLEER. The CDR3 extends over 16 amino acids. The CDR3 loop reads CASSQGRGLGLETQYF. The CDR3 DNA is TGCGCCAGCAGCCAAGGGAGGGGTCTAGGACTGGAGACCCAGTACTTC.

This clone was observed once. The chain recombines TRBV11-2 with TRBJ1-6; weak D call: TRBD1 (5 bases). Trimming took off 4 bases at V and 4 bases at J, with 8 bases between the two ends. The CDR3 length is 14 residues. Per germline, CDR1 SGHAT and CDR2 FQNNGV. The CDR3 spells CASSSDTYNSPLHF. Written as DNA, the CDR3 is TGTGCCAGCAGCTCGGACACTTATAATTCACCCCTCCACTTT.

The chain carries TRBV12-5 and TRBJ1-5, with a possible D match to TRBD1 (5 bases). The ends were cut back, 0 bases at V and 0 bases at J, with 15 bases in the middle. CDR3 length: 18 amino acids. Germline V lookup: CDR1 LGHNT, CDR2 FRNRAP. The CDR3 loop reads CASGLVRLGGDSNQPQHF. In DNA form, the CDR3 reads TGTGCTAGTGGTTTGGTACGTCTGGGGGGGGATAGCAATCAGCCCCAGCATTTT.

This clone was seen at least ten times. This chain links TRBV6-5 with TRBJ2-1; a weak D match, TRBD1 (5 bases). CDR1 and CDR2 from the germline V gene are MNHEY and SVGAGI. Trimming cost V 2 bases and J 7 bases, with 15 bases left between them. The CDR3 extends over 15 amino acids. The CDR3 nucleotides are TGTGCCAGCAGTTACACACAGGAACCCGGAAATGAGCAGTTCTTC. Translation gives CASSYTQEPGNEQFF.

The chain joins TRBV19 to TRBJ1-1; D remains unclear. The CDR3 has 15 residues. Between the trimmed V and J ends, which lost 1 base and 3 bases, there was a span of 12 bases. Germline values: CDR1 LNHDA, CDR2 SQIVND (reference sequence). CDR3 nucleotides: TGTGCCAGTAGTATAGGTCCGGGTAAGGACACTGAAGCTTTCTTT. It is translated as CASSIGPGKDTEAFF.

V is TRBV5-1 and J is TRBJ2-4; D is perhaps TRBD1 (6 bases). Trimming left V 0 bases short and J 3 bases short, with 10 bases between. Germline V CDR1 and CDR2: SGHRS, YFSETQ. The CDR3 consists of 15 residues. CDR3 nucleotide sequence: TGCGCCAGCAGCTTGGCAGGGGTGGACAAAAACATTCAGTACTTC. Translation gives CASSLAGVDKNIQYF.

This chain joins TRBV6-5 and TRBJ2-7; 7 bases line up with TRBD1. Trimming at V came to 0 bases and at J to 0 bases, leaving 5 bases not matched to a gene. CDR3 length equals 16 residues. CDR1 is MNHEY and CDR2 is SVGAGI in the germline V gene. The chain's CDR3 is CASSYSGDRHSYEQYF. CDR3 nucleotides: TGTGCCAGCAGTTACTCGGGGGACAGACACTCCTACGAGCAGTACTTC.

This chain links TRBV2 with TRBJ1-2, with D possibly being TRBD1 (5 bases). CDR3 length equals 13 residues. CDR1 and CDR2 (germline): SNHLY, FYNNEI. The ends were cut back, 4 bases at V and 1 base at J, with 7 bases in the middle. Written as DNA, the CDR3 is TGTGCCAGCAGTGCGACAGTTAACTATGGCTACACCTTC. Its protein is CASSATVNYGYTF.

This CDR3 is CASSLGLTGNTDTQYF. CDR3 sequence (DNA): TGTGCCAGCAGCTTAGGCCTGACAGGGAACACAGATACGCAGTATTTT. The gene calls are TRBV7-9 and TRBJ2-3; 7 bases are shared with TRBD1. The V and J ends lost 1 base and 2 bases, in that order; junction bases with no gene match: 6. Germline CDR1 and CDR2: SEHNR and FQNEAQ (reference sequence). There are 16 residues in the CDR3. Full variable domain (rest looked up from reference TRBV7-9 and TRBJ2-3): DTGVSQNPRHKITKRGQNVTFRCDPISEHNRLYWYRQTLGQGPEFLTYFQNEAQLEKSRLLSDRFSAERPKGSFSTLEIQRTEQGDSAMYLCASSLGLTGNTDTQYFGPGTRLTVL.

The gene calls are TRBV4-2 and TRBJ2-5; D remains unclear. The CDR3 extends over 15 amino acids. The V and J ends lost 0 bases and 0 bases respectively, with 8 bases between them. Germline loops: CDR1 LGHNA, CDR2 YNFKEQ. CDR3 sequence reads: CASSQDKADQETQYF. CDR3 sequence (DNA): TGTGCCAGCAGCCAAGATAAGGCGGACCAAGAGACCCAGTACTTC.

This clone was counted only a few times. Different DNA sequences within this sample yield the same CDR3. V and J are TRBV19 and TRBJ1-1; perhaps TRBD1 as D (5 bases). CDR1 is LNHDA and CDR2 is SQIVND in the germline V gene (reference sequence). The CDR3 contains 13 residues. V dropped 2 bases and J dropped 1 base, with 5 bases sitting between them. The CDR3 loop is CASSIRGNTEAFF. CDR3 DNA sequence: TGTGCCAGTAGTATAAGGGGGAACACTGAAGCTTTCTTT.

The J gene is TRBJ1-1, the V gene TRBV5-1, with D possibly TRBD1 on 5 matching bases. The CDR3 runs 15 residues. Germline V CDR1 and CDR2: SGHRS, YFSETQ. Deletions cut 0 bases from V and 4 bases from J, with 13 bases between. As DNA, the CDR3 is TGCGCCAGCAGCTTGGAAGGGGCAGTGGGCACTGAAGCTTTCTTT. It translates to CASSLEGAVGTEAFF.

The V and J genes are TRBV20-1 and TRBJ1-1; no definite D call. CDR1 and CDR2 (germline): DFQATT, SNEGSKA (reference sequence). V was clipped by 3 bases and J by 0 bases, with 8 bases between them. CDR3 length: 13 amino acids. The CDR3 nucleotides are TGCAGTGCTAGTCATGCAGTGAACACTGAAGCTTTCTTT. It is translated as CSASHAVNTEAFF.

The V and J genes are TRBV20-1 and TRBJ2-3; D gene ambiguous. V dropped 6 bases and J dropped 3 bases, with 7 bases sitting between them. The CDR3 is made up of 11 amino acids. Germline CDR1 reads DFQATT; CDR2 reads SNEGSKA (reference sequence). The CDR3 is CSATSTDTQYF. DNA of the CDR3: TGCAGTGCCACGAGTACAGATACGCAGTATTTT.

This chain links TRBV19 with TRBJ2-5; 8 bases fit TRBD1. V shed 0 bases and J 4 bases; nucleotides not matched to a gene: 10. This CDR3 contains 17 residues. CDR1 LNHDA and CDR2 SQIVND come from the germline V gene (reference sequence). The CDR3: CASSIESGQGVAETQYF. CDR3 nucleotide sequence: TGTGCCAGTAGTATAGAATCAGGACAGGGAGTAGCAGAGACCCAGTACTTC.

The chain carries TRBV7-8 and TRBJ1-6, with D possibly matching TRBD1 (6 bases). The CDR3 totals 16 residues. The germline CDR1 and CDR2 sequences are SGHVS and FQNEAQ. V was shortened by 5 bases and J by 9 bases, with 20 bases between the two germline ends. CDR3 nucleotide sequence: TGTGCCAGCAGCCCCCCCCCGGGACAAAGGTCTTCACCCCTCCACTTT. Its protein is CASSPPPGQRSSPLHF.

This clone was recorded only once. The rearrangement joins TRBV11-1 to TRBJ2-7; 8 nucleotides agree with TRBD1. Germline V lookup: CDR1 SGHAT, CDR2 FQDESV (reference sequence). With 0 bases clipped from V and 3 bases from J, the junction kept 4 bases outside the gene matches. The CDR3 loop spans 15 amino acids. Here the CDR3 reads CASSLASGGNYEQYV. CDR3 sequence (DNA): TGTGCCAGCAGCTTAGCTTCAGGGGGCAACTACGAGCAGTACGTC.